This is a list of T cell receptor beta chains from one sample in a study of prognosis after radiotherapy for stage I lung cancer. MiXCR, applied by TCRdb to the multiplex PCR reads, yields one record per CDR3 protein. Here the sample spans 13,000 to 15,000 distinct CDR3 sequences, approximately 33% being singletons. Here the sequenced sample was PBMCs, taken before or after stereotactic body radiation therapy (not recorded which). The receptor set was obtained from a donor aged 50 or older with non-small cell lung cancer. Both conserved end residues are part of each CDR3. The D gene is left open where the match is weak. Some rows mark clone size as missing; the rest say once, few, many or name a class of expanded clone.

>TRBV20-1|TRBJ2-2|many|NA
CSARRGSNTGELFF
TGCAGTGCTAGGAGGGGTTCGAACACCGGGGAGCTGTTTTTT
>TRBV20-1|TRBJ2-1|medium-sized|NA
CSARVRVGRGGGEQFF
TGCAGTGCTAGAGTGCGGGTAGGCAGGGGAGGAGGTGAGCAGTTCTTC
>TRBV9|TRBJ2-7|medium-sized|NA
CASSVAAGDEQYF
TGTGCCAGCAGCGTAGCAGCCGGGGACGAGCAGTACTTC
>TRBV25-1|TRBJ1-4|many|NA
CASTGYRTTNEKLFF
TGTGCCAGCACTGGTTATCGAACAACTAATGAAAAACTGTTTTTT
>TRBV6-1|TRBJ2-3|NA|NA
CASKRGWGALAVDTQYF
TGTGCCAGCAAAAGGGGCTGGGGGGCCCTGGCGGTAGATACGCAGTATTTT
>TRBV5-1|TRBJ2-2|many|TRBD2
CASSWETSGYQGKEELFF
TGCGCCAGCAGCTGGGAGACTAGCGGTTATCAAGGTAAGGAAGAGCTGTTTTTT
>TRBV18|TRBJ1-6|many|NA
CASSPGHTSPLHF
TGTGCCAGCTCGCCGGGACATACTTCACCCCTCCACTTT
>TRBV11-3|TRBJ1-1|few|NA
CASSLGPREAFF
TGTGCCAGCAGCCTCGGGCCCCGTGAAGCTTTCTTT
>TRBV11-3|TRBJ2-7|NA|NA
CASSLDPSSYEQYF
TGTGCCAGCAGCTTAGATCCTAGCTCCTACGAGCAGTACTTC
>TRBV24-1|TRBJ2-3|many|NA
CATSVPGTISDTQYF
TGTGCCACCAGTGTTCCAGGGACCATCTCAGATACGCAGTATTTT
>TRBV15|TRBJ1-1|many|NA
CATRIGRNTEAFF
TGTGCCACCAGGATCGGGCGGAACACTGAAGCTTTCTTT
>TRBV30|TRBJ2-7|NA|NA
CDRSVLDREQYF
TGTGACCGGAGTGTACTTGACCGAGAGCAGTACTTC
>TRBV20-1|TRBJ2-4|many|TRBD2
CSATRPPGGGGKNIQYF
TGCAGTGCTACCCGACCCCCCGGTGGGGGGGGCAAAAACATTCAGTACTTC
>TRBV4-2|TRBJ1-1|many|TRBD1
CASSQGQGDGEAFF
TGTGCCAGCAGCCAGGGACAGGGGGATGGTGAAGCTTTCTTT